The rows below give T cell receptor beta chains drawn from one sample of a study of control samples from healthy donors and cancer patients. Clones were read by immunoSEQ multiplex PCR, and TCRdb kept only the in-frame ones, dropping some. The table has around 30,000 clones, 80% to 95% seen once. Source material: PBMCs. These receptors originate from a man aged 35-49 years with colorectal cancer. Both conserved end residues are part of each CDR3. D genes are given only for firm matches. Expanded clones are given a class, and other clones once, few, many or no size at all.

v_call: TRBV9
clone_size: NA
d_call: TRBD1
j_call: TRBJ1-3
cdr3_aa: CASSVGQGARNTIYF
cdr3_nt: TGTGCCAGCAGCGTGGGACAGGGGGCAAGAAACACCATATATTTT

v_call: TRBV2
clone_size: once
d_call: TRBD2
j_call: TRBJ2-7
cdr3_aa: CASNFRGGLSEQYF
cdr3_nt: TGTGCCAGCAACTTCCGGGGGGGGCTCTCCGAGCAGTACTTC

v_call: TRBV2
clone_size: NA
d_call: NA
j_call: TRBJ2-3
cdr3_aa: CASSDDGGYTDTQYF
cdr3_nt: TGTGCCAGCAGTGATGACGGTGGATACACAGATACGCAGTATTTT

v_call: TRBV2
clone_size: NA
d_call: NA
j_call: TRBJ2-1
cdr3_aa: CASSVRNEQFF
cdr3_nt: TGTGCCAGCAGTGTGAGGAATGAGCAGTTCTTC

v_call: TRBV29-1
clone_size: NA
d_call: NA
j_call: TRBJ2-1
cdr3_aa: CSVEYQGTSYNEQFF
cdr3_nt: TGCAGCGTTGAGTATCAGGGCACCTCCTACAATGAGCAGTTCTTC

v_call: TRBV12-3/TRBV12-4
clone_size: NA
d_call: NA
j_call: TRBJ1-1
cdr3_aa: CASSPSRWEAFF
cdr3_nt: TGTGCCAGCAGCCCTTCCAGGTGGGAAGCTTTCTTT

v_call: TRBV2
clone_size: NA
d_call: NA
j_call: TRBJ1-1
cdr3_aa: CASTQVGRNTEAFF
cdr3_nt: TGTGCCAGCACTCAGGTAGGCCGGAACACTGAAGCTTTCTTT

v_call: TRBV11-3
clone_size: NA
d_call: NA
j_call: TRBJ1-1
cdr3_aa: CASSLDMVTNTEAFF
cdr3_nt: TGTGCCAGCAGCTTAGATATGGTTACTAACACTGAAGCTTTCTTT

v_call: TRBV19
clone_size: NA
d_call: TRBD1
j_call: TRBJ2-7
cdr3_aa: CASRISGTGVNEQYF
cdr3_nt: TGTGCCAGTAGAATCTCAGGGACAGGGGTCAACGAGCAGTACTTC

v_call: TRBV6-1
clone_size: NA
d_call: NA
j_call: TRBJ1-3
cdr3_aa: CASSVASGRERNTIYF
cdr3_nt: TGTGCCAGCAGTGTTGCCTCCGGCAGGGAGAGAAACACCATATATTTT

v_call: TRBV19
clone_size: NA
d_call: TRBD2
j_call: TRBJ2-5
cdr3_aa: CASSIDLISTSVRMSTQYF
cdr3_nt: TGTGCCAGTAGTATAGATCTAATCTCAACTAGCGTCAGGATGTCGACCCAGTACTTC

v_call: TRBV27
clone_size: NA
d_call: TRBD1
j_call: TRBJ1-2
cdr3_aa: CASSSTSGGFYGYTF
cdr3_nt: TGTGCCAGCAGTTCGACCTCAGGGGGGTTCTATGGCTACACCTTC

v_call: TRBV18
clone_size: NA
d_call: NA
j_call: TRBJ2-7
cdr3_aa: CASSPRPGKEQYF
cdr3_nt: TGTGCCAGCTCACCAAGGCCAGGGAAAGAGCAGTACTTC

v_call: TRBV20-1
clone_size: NA
d_call: NA
j_call: TRBJ1-1
cdr3_aa: CSASKITEAFF
cdr3_nt: TGCAGTGCTAGTAAGATCACTGAAGCTTTCTTT

v_call: TRBV30
clone_size: NA
d_call: NA
j_call: TRBJ2-3
cdr3_aa: CAWSSPRTDTQYF
cdr3_nt: TGTGCCTGGAGTTCCCCGCGAACAGATACGCAGTATTTT

v_call: TRBV12-3/TRBV12-4
clone_size: NA
d_call: NA
j_call: TRBJ1-3
cdr3_aa: CASSFASGNTIYF
cdr3_nt: TGTGCCAGCAGTTTCGCATCTGGAAACACCATATATTTT

v_call: TRBV6-1
clone_size: NA
d_call: NA
j_call: TRBJ2-7
cdr3_aa: CASSEGQGRNEQYF
cdr3_nt: TGTGCCAGCAGTGAAGGGCAGGGGCGGAACGAGCAGTACTTC

v_call: TRBV7-9
clone_size: NA
d_call: NA
j_call: TRBJ2-3
cdr3_aa: CASSLWQASSSTDTQYF
cdr3_nt: TGTGCCAGCAGCTTGTGGCAGGCCTCATCTAGCACAGATACGCAGTATTTT

v_call: TRBV7-9
clone_size: NA
d_call: TRBD1
j_call: TRBJ2-5
cdr3_aa: CASSPGQGKETQYF
cdr3_nt: TGTGCCAGCAGCCCAGGACAGGGGAAAGAGACCCAGTACTTC

v_call: TRBV6-2/TRBV6-3
clone_size: NA
d_call: TRBD2
j_call: TRBJ2-2
cdr3_aa: CASSPLSGLALGGELFF
cdr3_nt: TGTGCCAGCAGTCCCTTATCGGGACTAGCGCTAGGCGGGGAGCTGTTTTTT

v_call: TRBV14
clone_size: NA
d_call: TRBD1
j_call: TRBJ2-5
cdr3_aa: CASSPGQGNFQETQYF
cdr3_nt: TGTGCCAGCAGCCCGGGACAGGGGAACTTCCAAGAGACCCAGTACTTC

v_call: TRBV5-1
clone_size: NA
d_call: NA
j_call: TRBJ2-7
cdr3_aa: CASSLDPGNEQYF
cdr3_nt: TGCGCCAGCAGCTTGGATCCCGGGAACGAGCAGTACTTC

v_call: TRBV5-1
clone_size: NA
d_call: NA
j_call: TRBJ2-3
cdr3_aa: CASSQQDTQYF
cdr3_nt: TGCGCCAGCAGCCAACAGGATACGCAGTATTTT

v_call: TRBV6-5
clone_size: NA
d_call: NA
j_call: TRBJ1-1
cdr3_aa: CASSYSEHTEAFF
cdr3_nt: TGTGCCAGCAGTTACTCGGAGCACACTGAAGCTTTCTTT

v_call: TRBV19
clone_size: NA
d_call: NA
j_call: TRBJ1-5
cdr3_aa: CASSIDPLGNQPQHF
cdr3_nt: TGTGCCAGTAGTATAGATCCCCTGGGAAATCAGCCCCAGCATTTT

v_call: TRBV7-9
clone_size: NA
d_call: NA
j_call: TRBJ2-2
cdr3_aa: CASSSHSTGELFF
cdr3_nt: TGTGCCAGCAGCTCCCACAGCACCGGGGAGCTGTTTTTT